This TCR beta chain was sequenced for a study of T cells after yellow fever vaccination. TCRdb analysed the 5' RACE reads with MiXCR anew, one entry per CDR3 protein. The sample has 450,000 to 600,000 distinct CDR3 sequences, around a sixth seen once. Overall study findings and caveats: A limited proportion of clonotypes was detected within both the CD4 and CD8 compartments. Abundant bulk-population clonotypes could contaminate the FACS-sorted repertoires. Reappearance after the booster was observed for most primary-vaccination clones (more than 95% CD4, almost 90% CD8).

Comment on this clonotype: Its antigen is not identified.

The source material was PBMCs, sampled 4 to 6 days after the first yellow fever vaccination. This TCR was sampled from a man aged 18 to 29 who received the YFV17D yellow fever vaccine.

The CDR3 nucleotides read TGTGCCAGCAGCCGGACAGCAGCCCAAAGCTCCTACAATGAGCAGTTCTTC. Translated, it gives CASSRTAAQSSYNEQFF. The chain links TRBV7-3 to TRBJ2-1; maybe TRBD1 (6 bases). The CDR3 totals 17 residues. V lost 5 bases, J lost 0 bases, and 17 bases lay in between. CDR1 is SGHTA and CDR2 is FQGTGA in the germline V gene.